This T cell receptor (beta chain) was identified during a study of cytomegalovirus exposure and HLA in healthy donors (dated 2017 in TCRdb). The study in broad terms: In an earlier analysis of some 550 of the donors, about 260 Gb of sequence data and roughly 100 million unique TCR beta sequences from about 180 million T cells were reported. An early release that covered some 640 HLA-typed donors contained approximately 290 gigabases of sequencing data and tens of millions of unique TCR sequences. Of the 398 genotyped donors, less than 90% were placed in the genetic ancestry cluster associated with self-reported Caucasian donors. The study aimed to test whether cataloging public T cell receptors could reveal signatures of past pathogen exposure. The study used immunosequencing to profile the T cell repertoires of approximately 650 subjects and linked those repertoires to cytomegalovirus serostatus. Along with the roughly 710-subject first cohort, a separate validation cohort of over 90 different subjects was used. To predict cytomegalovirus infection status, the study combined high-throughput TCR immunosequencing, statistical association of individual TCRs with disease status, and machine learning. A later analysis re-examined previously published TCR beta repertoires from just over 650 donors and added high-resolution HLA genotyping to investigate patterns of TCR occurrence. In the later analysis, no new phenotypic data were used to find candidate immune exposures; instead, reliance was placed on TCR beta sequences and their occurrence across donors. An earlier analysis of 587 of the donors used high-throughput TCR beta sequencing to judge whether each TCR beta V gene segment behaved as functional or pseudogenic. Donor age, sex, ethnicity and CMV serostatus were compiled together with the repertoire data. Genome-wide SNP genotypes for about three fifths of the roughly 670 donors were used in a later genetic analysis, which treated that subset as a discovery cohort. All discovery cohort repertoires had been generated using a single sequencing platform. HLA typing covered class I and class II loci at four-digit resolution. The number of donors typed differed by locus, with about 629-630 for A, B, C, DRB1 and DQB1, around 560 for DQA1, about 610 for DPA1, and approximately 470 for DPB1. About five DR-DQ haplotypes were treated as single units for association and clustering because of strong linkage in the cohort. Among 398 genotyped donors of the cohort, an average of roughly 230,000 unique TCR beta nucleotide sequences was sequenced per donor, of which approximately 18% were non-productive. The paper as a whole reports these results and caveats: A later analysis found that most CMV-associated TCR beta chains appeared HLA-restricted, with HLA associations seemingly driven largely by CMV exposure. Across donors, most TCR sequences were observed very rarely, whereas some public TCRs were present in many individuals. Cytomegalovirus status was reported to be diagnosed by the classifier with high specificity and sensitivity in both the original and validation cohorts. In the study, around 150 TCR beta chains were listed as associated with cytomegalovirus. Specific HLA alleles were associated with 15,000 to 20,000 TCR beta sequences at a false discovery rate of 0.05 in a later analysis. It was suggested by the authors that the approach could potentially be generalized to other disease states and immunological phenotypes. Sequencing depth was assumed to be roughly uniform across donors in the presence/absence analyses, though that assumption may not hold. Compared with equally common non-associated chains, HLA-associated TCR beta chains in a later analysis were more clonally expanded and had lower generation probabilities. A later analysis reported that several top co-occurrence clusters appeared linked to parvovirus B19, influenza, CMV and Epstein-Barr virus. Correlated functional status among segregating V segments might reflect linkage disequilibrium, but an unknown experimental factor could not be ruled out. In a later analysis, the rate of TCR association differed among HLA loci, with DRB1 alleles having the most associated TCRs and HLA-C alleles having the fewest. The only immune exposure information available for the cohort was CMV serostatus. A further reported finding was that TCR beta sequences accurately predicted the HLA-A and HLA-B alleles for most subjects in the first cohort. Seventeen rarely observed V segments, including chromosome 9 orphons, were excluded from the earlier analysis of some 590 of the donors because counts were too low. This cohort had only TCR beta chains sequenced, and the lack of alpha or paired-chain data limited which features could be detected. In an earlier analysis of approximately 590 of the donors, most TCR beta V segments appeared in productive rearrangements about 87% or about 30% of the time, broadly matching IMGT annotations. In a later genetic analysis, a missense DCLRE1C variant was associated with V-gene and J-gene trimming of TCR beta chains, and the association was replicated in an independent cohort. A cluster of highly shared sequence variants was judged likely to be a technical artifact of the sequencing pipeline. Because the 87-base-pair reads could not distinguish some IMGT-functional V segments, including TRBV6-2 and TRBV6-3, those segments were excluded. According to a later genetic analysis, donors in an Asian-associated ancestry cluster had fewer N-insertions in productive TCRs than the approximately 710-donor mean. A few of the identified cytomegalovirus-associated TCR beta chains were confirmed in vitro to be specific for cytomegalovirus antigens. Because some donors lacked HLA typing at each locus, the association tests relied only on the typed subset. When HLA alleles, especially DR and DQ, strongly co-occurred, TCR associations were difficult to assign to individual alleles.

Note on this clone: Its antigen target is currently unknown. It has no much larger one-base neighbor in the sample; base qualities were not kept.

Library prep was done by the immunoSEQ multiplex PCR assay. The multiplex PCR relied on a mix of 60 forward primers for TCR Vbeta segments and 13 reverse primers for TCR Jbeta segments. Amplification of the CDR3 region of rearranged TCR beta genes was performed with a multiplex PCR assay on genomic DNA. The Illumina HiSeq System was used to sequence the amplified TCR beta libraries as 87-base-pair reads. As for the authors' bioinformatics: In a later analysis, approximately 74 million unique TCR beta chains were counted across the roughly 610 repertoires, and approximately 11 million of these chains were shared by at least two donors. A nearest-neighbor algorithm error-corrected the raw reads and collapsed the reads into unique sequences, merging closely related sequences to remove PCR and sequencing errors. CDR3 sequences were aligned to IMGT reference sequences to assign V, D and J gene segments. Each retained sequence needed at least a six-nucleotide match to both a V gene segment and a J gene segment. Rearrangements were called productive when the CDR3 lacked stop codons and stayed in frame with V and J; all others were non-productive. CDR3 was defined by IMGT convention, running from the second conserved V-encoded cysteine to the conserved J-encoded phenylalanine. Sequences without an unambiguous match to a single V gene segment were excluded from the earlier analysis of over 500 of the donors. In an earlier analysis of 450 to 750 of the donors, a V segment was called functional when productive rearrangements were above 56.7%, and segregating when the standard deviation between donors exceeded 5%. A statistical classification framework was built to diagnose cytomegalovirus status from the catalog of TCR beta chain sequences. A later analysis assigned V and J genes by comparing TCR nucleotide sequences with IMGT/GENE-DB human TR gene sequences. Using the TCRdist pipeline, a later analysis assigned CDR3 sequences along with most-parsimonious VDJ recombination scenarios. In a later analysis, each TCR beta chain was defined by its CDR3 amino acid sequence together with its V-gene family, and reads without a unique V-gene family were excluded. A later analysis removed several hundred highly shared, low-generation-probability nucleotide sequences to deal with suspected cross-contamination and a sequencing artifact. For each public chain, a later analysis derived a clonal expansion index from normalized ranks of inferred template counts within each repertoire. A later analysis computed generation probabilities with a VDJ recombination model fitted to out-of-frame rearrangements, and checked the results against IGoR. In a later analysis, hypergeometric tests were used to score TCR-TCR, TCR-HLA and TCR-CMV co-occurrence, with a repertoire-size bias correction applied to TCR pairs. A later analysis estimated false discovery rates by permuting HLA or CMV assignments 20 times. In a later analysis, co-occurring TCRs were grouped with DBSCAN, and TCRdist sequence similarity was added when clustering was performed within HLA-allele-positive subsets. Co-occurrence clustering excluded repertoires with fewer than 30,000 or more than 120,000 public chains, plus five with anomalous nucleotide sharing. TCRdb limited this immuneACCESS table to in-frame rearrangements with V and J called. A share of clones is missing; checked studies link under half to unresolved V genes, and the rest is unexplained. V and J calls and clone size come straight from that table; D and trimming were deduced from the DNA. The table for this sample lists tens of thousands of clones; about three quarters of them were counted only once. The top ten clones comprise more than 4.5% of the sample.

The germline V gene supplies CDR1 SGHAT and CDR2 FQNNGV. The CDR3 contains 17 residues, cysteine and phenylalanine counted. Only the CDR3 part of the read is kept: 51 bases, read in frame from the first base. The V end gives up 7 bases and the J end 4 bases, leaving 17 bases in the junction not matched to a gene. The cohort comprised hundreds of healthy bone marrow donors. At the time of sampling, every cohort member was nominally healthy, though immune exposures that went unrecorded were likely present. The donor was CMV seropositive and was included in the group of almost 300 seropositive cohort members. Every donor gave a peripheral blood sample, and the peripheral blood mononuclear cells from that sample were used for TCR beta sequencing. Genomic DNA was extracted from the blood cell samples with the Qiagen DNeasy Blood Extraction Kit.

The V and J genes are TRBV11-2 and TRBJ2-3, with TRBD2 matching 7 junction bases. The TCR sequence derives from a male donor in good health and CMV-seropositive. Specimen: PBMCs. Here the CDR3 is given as CASNSWGGVGGADTQYF. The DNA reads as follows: TGTGCCAGCAACTCTTGGGGCGGGGTGGGGGGGGCAGATACGCAGTATTTT.